This TCR beta chain was profiled in a study of T cells after yellow fever vaccination. This CDR3 is 15 amino acids long. CDR1 is SGDLS and CDR2 is YYNGEE in the germline V gene. Trimming pared 0 bases from V and 0 bases from J, leaving 7 bases between. TCRdb re-analysed the 5' RACE reads in MiXCR, keeping a single row per CDR3 protein. The sample holds about 340,000 distinct CDR3 sequences; around 12% are singletons and the top ten take roughly 3.1%. The input for sequencing was CD4+ T cells sorted from PBMCs, taken 15 days after the yellow fever booster vaccination. The chain has TRBV9 and TRBJ1-3; D remains unclear. The sequence was obtained from a man aged 18 to 29 who received the YFV17D yellow fever vaccine. The CDR3 region has the DNA TGTGCCAGCAGCGTAGGTCTCAGCTCTGGAAACACCATATATTTT. Amino acids: CASSVGLSSGNTIYF.